This is a list of T cell receptor beta chains from one sample in a study of identical twins. TCRdb redid the calling of the 5' RACE reads with MiXCR, one entry per CDR3 protein. The data show hundreds of thousands of distinct CDR3 sequences, with over 8% seen just once and over 4.5% held by the top ten. The sequenced sample consisted of memory (CD45RO+) T cells sorted from blood. The receptor source for this set is a young woman in good health. Each CDR3 is given with its conserved first and last residue. A D gene is named only where the DNA matches it firmly. Size values are once, few and many counts, or a class for expanded clones, and some rows have none.

>TRBJ2-7|-|TRBD1|TRBV2
TGTGCCAGCAGTCGCCTGGGACAGGCCGTAGAGCAGTACTTC
CASSRLGQAVEQYF
>TRBJ1-5|many|-|TRBV7-9
TGTGCCAGCAGCTTAGAATATCAGGGACTGCATTTT
CASSLEYQGLHF
>TRBJ1-1|-|TRBD1|TRBV12-3/TRBV12-4
TGTGCCAGCAGATCCGGGACAGGGAATAGATGGACTGAAGCTTTCTTT
CASRSGTGNRWTEAFF
>TRBJ2-3|-|-|TRBV5-1
TGCGCCAGCAGCTTGGGGGCAGCCCCGACAGATACGCAGTATTTT
CASSLGAAPTDTQYF
>TRBJ2-1|many|-|TRBV7-9
TGTGCCAGCAGCTGGACAGAGATCTTCAATGAGCAGTTCTTC
CASSWTEIFNEQFF
>TRBJ2-7|few|TRBD2|TRBV11-2
TGTGCCAGCAGCCGTACTAGCGGGGCCACCTACGAGCAGTACTTC
CASSRTSGATYEQYF
>TRBJ2-5|few|-|TRBV7-7
TGTGCCAGCAGCATAAGACACGGGCCCCAAGAGACCCAGTACTTC
CASSIRHGPQETQYF
>TRBJ2-5|many|TRBD2|TRBV5-1
TGCGCCAGCAGCTTGGGACTAGCGGGGCGAGAGACCCAGTACTTC
CASSLGLAGRETQYF
>TRBJ2-5|-|-|TRBV27
TGTGCCAGCAGTTCTTTATCTTTCTTCAGGGAGACCCAGTACTTC
CASSSLSFFRETQYF
>TRBJ1-2|-|-|TRBV5-6
TGTGCCAGCAGCTTGGTCAGGGCCTATGGCTACACCTTC
CASSLVRAYGYTF
>TRBJ2-3|few|-|TRBV27
TGTGCCAGCAGTTTTAGGACCGGGGCAGATACGCAGTATTTT
CASSFRTGADTQYF